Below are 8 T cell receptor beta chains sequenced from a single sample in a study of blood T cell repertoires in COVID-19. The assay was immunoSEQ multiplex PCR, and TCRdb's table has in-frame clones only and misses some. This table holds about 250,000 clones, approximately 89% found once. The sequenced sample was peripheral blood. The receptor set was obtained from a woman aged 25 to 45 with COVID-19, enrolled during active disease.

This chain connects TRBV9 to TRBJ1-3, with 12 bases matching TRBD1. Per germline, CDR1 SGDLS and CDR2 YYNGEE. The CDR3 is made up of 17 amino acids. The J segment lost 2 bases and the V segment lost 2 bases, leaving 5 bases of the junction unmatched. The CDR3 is CASSVTGTGGPGNTIYF. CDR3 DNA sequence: TGTGCCAGCAGCGTGACCGGGACAGGGGGCCCTGGAAACACCATATATTTT.

The CDR3 sequence: CASTRSGTGVGYTF. As DNA, the CDR3 is TGTGCCTCCACCCGATCCGGGACAGGGGTTGGCTACACCTTC. The chain carries TRBV30 and TRBJ1-2, with TRBD1 matching 10 bases. This CDR3 has 14 residues. V was clipped by 7 bases and J by 7 bases; unmatched bases: 12. Per germline, CDR1 GTSNPN and CDR2 SVGIG (reference sequence).

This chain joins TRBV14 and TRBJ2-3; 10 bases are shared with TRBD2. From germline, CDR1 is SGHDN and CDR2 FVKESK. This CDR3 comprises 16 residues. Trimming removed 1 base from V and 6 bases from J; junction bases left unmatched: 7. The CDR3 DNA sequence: TGTGCCAGCAGCCAAGGGCCTAGCGGGGGAGCCGATACGCAGTATTTT. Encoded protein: CASSQGPSGGADTQYF.

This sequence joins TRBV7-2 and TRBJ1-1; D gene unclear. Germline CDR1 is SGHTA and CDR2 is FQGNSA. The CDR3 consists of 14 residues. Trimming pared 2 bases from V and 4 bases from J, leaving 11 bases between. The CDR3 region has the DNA TGTGCCAGCAGCTTACGAGCCTTCACCACTGAAGCTTTCTTT. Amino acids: CASSLRAFTTEAFF.

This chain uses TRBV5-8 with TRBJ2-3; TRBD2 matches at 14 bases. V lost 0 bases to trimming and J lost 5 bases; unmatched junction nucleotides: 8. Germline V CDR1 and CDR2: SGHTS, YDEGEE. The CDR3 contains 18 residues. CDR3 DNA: TGTGCCAGCAGCTTGGGGCTCGGGACTAGCGGGAGAAGAGATACGCAGTATTTT. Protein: CASSLGLGTSGRRDTQYF.

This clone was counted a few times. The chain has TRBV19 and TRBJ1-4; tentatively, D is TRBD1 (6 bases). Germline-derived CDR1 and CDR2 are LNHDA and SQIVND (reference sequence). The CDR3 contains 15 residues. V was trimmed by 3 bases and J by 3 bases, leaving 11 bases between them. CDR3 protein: CASSISSGANEKLFF. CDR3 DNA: TGTGCCAGTAGTATCTCCTCAGGGGCTAATGAAAAACTGTTTTTT.

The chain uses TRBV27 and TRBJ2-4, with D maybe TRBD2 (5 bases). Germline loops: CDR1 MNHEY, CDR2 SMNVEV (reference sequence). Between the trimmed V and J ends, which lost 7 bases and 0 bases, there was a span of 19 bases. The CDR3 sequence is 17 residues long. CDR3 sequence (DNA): TGTGCCAGCACACTCACGTCGGGCGGGCTAGCCAAAAACATTCAGTACTTC. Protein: CASTLTSGGLAKNIQYF.

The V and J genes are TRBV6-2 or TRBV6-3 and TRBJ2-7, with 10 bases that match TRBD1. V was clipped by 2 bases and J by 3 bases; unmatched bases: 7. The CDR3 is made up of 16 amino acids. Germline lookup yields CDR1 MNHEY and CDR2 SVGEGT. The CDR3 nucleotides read TGTGCCAGCAGTTACAACCGGGACAGGGGAAACTACGAGCAGTACGTC. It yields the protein CASSYNRDRGNYEQYV.